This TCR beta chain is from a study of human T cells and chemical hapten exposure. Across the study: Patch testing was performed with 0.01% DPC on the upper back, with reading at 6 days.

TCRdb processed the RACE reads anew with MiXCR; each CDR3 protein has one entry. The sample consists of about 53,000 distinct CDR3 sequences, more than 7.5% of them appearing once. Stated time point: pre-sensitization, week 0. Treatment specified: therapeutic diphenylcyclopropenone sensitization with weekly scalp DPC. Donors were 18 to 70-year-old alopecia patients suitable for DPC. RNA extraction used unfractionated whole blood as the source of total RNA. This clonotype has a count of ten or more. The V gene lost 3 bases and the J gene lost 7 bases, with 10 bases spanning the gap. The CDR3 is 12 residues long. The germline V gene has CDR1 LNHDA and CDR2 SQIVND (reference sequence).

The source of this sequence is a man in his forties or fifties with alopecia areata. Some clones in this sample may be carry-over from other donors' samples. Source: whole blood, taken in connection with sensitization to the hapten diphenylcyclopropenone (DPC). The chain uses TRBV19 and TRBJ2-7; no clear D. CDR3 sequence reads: CASSIGDGEQYF. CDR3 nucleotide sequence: TGTGCCAGTAGTATCGGCGATGGGGAGCAGTACTTC.